The entry below gives a single T cell receptor (beta chain) sequence along with its context. The CDR3 extends over 14 amino acids. The germline V gene has CDR1 MNHEY and CDR2 SMNVEV (reference sequence). The ends lost 8 bases at V and 2 bases at J; junction bases unmatched: 7. The sample comes from a study of T cell changes during pregnancy in multiple sclerosis. Method: immunoSEQ multiplex PCR; TCRdb's copy keeps in-frame clones and lacks some. The sample lists some 23,000 clones; approximately 86% were seen once. The source is a female donor in good health, enrolled as a control in a pregnancy study. The source material was CD8+ T cells from peripheral blood mononuclear cells, sampled in the first trimester of pregnancy. The chain combines TRBV27 with TRBJ2-3; 7 nucleotides match TRBD2. The CDR3 loop is CASQPGGFTDTQYF. The CDR3 nucleotides are TGTGCCAGCCAGCCGGGGGGTTTCACAGATACGCAGTATTTT.